These 3 T cell receptor beta chains originate from one sample sequenced in a study of blood T cell repertoires in COVID-19. Only in-frame clones appear in the TCRdb table, and some are missing; sequencing was by immunoSEQ multiplex PCR. The sample comprises tens of thousands of clones, roughly 89% of which are singletons, and 5.3% rests with the top ten. The source material was peripheral blood. The receptor set was obtained from a middle-aged man with acute or convalescent COVID-19.

This chain links TRBV5-4 with TRBJ2-1; TRBD2 matches at 9 bases. Germline V CDR1 and CDR2: SGHNT, YYREEE (reference sequence). The CDR3 is 16 amino acids. Trimming cost V 3 bases and J 3 bases; bases outside gene matches: 7. The DNA of the CDR3 is TGTGCCAGCAGCTGGAAGCGGGAGGAAGACTACAATGAGCAGTTCTTC. The encoded protein is CASSWKREEDYNEQFF.

The J gene is TRBJ2-5, the V gene TRBV30; D is perhaps TRBD1 (5 bases). The CDR3 totals 14 residues. The ends were cut back, 0 bases at V and 1 base at J, with 9 bases in the middle. Germline V gene data show CDR1 as GTSNPN and CDR2 as SVGIG (reference sequence). CDR3 amino acids: CAWSVRGFQETQYF. The CDR3 DNA reads as TGTGCCTGGAGTGTAAGGGGTTTCCAAGAGACCCAGTACTTC.

The chain has TRBV5-1 and TRBJ2-1; the D gene is possibly TRBD2 (5 bases). The germline gives CDR1 SGHRS, CDR2 YFSETQ. Trimming removed 6 bases at V and 6 bases at J, with 19 bases between. This CDR3 is built from 15 residues. CDR3 residues: CASTSGPEGGNEQFF. CDR3 sequence (DNA): TGCGCCAGCACCTCTGGCCCCGAGGGTGGCAATGAGCAGTTCTTC.